Below, 32 T cell receptor beta chains from the same sample are listed, as sequenced in a study of blood T cell repertoires in COVID-19. Clones were sequenced by immunoSEQ multiplex PCR, and TCRdb holds only the in-frame ones, with some missing. There are approximately 11,000 clones in the sample; about 90% occur only once, and 9.5% to 12% lies in the top ten. Sequenced: peripheral blood. The receptor source for this set is a human donor in a cohort sampled during active COVID-19.

The J gene is TRBJ1-6, the V gene TRBV5-4; 8 bases match TRBD1. Germline V gene data show CDR1 as SGHNT and CDR2 as YYREEE (reference sequence). The CDR3 is 14 residues long. Trimming at V came to 5 bases and at J to 7 bases, leaving 5 bases not matched to a gene. CDR3 bases: TGTGCCAGCAGTTCTGACAGGGGAAATTCACCCCTCCACTTT. Amino acids: CASSSDRGNSPLHF. The entire variable domain, with the rest obtained from reference TRBV5-4 and TRBJ1-6, is as follows: ETGVTQSPTHLIKTRGQQVTLRCSSQSGHNTVSWYQQALGQGPQFIFQYYREEENGRGNFPPRFSGLQFPNYSSELNVNALELDDSALYLCASSSDRGNSPLHFGNGTRLTVT.

The chain joins TRBV14 to TRBJ2-7; a possible D gene is TRBD1 (6 bases). This CDR3 region has 14 residues. Germline-derived CDR1 and CDR2 are SGHDN and FVKESK. Trimming shortened V by 1 base and J by 3 bases, and 10 bases separated the two germline ends. The DNA of the CDR3 is TGTGCCAGCAGCCAAGGTCTAGGGGGCTACGAGCAGTACTTC. As protein: CASSQGLGGYEQYF.

The genes are TRBV15 and TRBJ2-3; TRBD2 is a possible D gene (6 bases). In germline, CDR1 is LNHNV, CDR2 YYDKDF (reference sequence). The V gene lost 5 bases and the J gene lost 1 base, with 13 bases spanning the gap. This CDR3 contains 15 residues. Here the CDR3 DNA reads TGTGCCACCAGCCGGTCGGCGGGGCGCACAGATACGCAGTATTTT. As protein: CATSRSAGRTDTQYF.

In its sample, this clone was seen once. The chain couples TRBV9 to TRBJ1-5; D unclear. The ends were cut back, 0 bases at V and 11 bases at J, with 18 bases in the middle. CDR1 is SGDLS and CDR2 is YYNGEE in the germline V gene. There are 15 residues in the CDR3. DNA for the CDR3: TGTGCCAGCAGCGTAGGAGATACACACACGAGGTCCCAGCATTTT. It encodes CASSVGDTHTRSQHF. Drawing the rest from reference TRBV9 and TRBJ1-5, the complete variable domain is DSGVTQTPKHLITATGQRVTLRCSPRSGDLSVYWYQQSLDQGLQFLIQYYNGEERAKGNILERFSAQQFPDLHSELNLSSLELGDSALYFCASSVGDTHTRSQHFGDGTRLSIL.

This rearrangement joins TRBV5-5 to TRBJ2-5; tentatively, D is TRBD2 (5 bases). Per germline, CDR1 SGHKS and CDR2 YYEKEE (reference sequence). V was cut by 6 bases and J by 1 base, with 19 bases left in between. The CDR3 sequence is 16 residues long. The CDR3 DNA reads as TGTGCCAGCACCGGGATGGTGGCAGAGCCCCAAGAGACCCAGTACTTC. Its translation: CASTGMVAEPQETQYF.

The CDR3 is CASSGTSAMDRQETQYF. CDR3 nucleotides: TGTGCCAGCAGCGGAACGTCTGCCATGGACAGACAAGAGACCCAGTACTTC. V and J are TRBV9 and TRBJ2-5; D is perhaps TRBD1 (6 bases). Germline V gene sequence: CDR1 SGDLS, CDR2 YYNGEE. V was shortened by 3 bases and J by 2 bases, with 20 bases between the two germline ends. This CDR3 contains 17 residues.

This chain uses TRBV5-6 with TRBJ1-5, with 9 nucleotides matching TRBD1. Germline V lookup: CDR1 SGHDT, CDR2 YYEEEE. V gave up 2 bases and J gave up 4 bases; unmatched junction bases: 4. The CDR3 contains 15 residues. CDR3 sequence reads: CASSLGTGRNQPQHF. Here the CDR3 DNA reads TGTGCCAGCAGCTTAGGGACAGGGAGGAATCAGCCCCAGCATTTT.

The V gene is TRBV23-1, the J gene TRBJ1-1; D perhaps matches TRBD1 (6 bases). TRBV23-1 is reported as an ORF; its role is uncertain. The CDR3 contains 15 residues. The V and J ends lost 5 bases and 6 bases respectively, with 19 bases between them. CDR3 nucleotide sequence: TGCGCCAGCAGTGAAATGGGGCAGGGGCGGCCTGAAGCTTTCTTT. Translating it yields CASSEMGQGRPEAFF.

The rearrangement links TRBV5-8 to TRBJ2-1, with D perhaps matching TRBD1 (6 bases). CDR3 length: 13 residues. Germline CDR1 and CDR2: SGHTS and YDEGEE. With 1 base removed from V and 7 bases from J, the gap between germline ends came to 9 bases. The CDR3 DNA sequence: TGTGCCAGCAGCTTGTCAGGGGTGAATGAGCAGTTCTTC. Protein product: CASSLSGVNEQFF.

The chain couples TRBV2 to TRBJ2-5; D perhaps matches TRBD2 (5 bases). Trimming pared 8 bases from V and 3 bases from J, leaving 19 bases between. CDR1 SNHLY and CDR2 FYNNEI come from the germline V gene. CDR3 length: 15 amino acids. CDR3 bases: TGTGCCAGCCGCGATGCCGGAGGATTTGAAGAGACCCAGTACTTC. Its protein product is CASRDAGGFEETQYF.

The chain joins TRBV18 to TRBJ1-2; D is possibly TRBD1 (6 bases). Germline CDR1 is KGHSH and CDR2 is LQKENI. The CDR3 is 13 amino acids. The V gene lost 1 base and the J gene lost 7 bases, with 10 bases spanning the gap. The CDR3 reads CASSPLGGAGYTF. The DNA for the CDR3 is TGTGCCAGCTCACCACTTGGGGGGGCTGGCTACACCTTC.

The CDR3 spells CASSKDGTGGNTIYF. CDR3 in DNA: TGTGCCAGCAGTAAAGACGGGACAGGGGGGAACACCATATATTTT. V usage is TRBV6-6 and J usage is TRBJ1-3, with 11 bases aligning to TRBD1. V lost 5 bases, J lost 7 bases, and 7 bases stayed unmatched. Germline V gives CDR1 MNHNY, CDR2 SVGAGI (reference sequence). This CDR3 comprises 15 residues.

The chain uses TRBV5-6 and TRBJ2-1; tentative D call: TRBD1 (6 bases). The germline CDR1 and CDR2 sequences are SGHDT and YYEEEE. Trimming took off 1 base at V and 9 bases at J, with 8 bases between the two ends. This CDR3 region has 12 residues. For the CDR3, the DNA is TGTGCCAGCAGCTTGCAAGGGGGTGAGCAGTTCTTC. Encoded protein: CASSLQGGEQFF.

The table lists this clone with a few counts. CDR3 in amino acids: CASSLAGTGGKDTQYF. DNA of the CDR3: TGTGCCAGCAGCTTAGCGGGGACAGGGGGCAAGGATACGCAGTATTTT. The V and J genes are TRBV7-2 and TRBJ2-3; TRBD1 matches at 12 bases. The trim removed 0 bases at V and 6 bases at J, leaving 4 bases unmatched. Looked up from germline, CDR1 is SGHTA and CDR2 is FQGNSA. This CDR3 spans 16 amino acids.

The genes are TRBV11-2 and TRBJ2-7; 8 positions agree with TRBD1. CDR3 size: 14 residues. Trimming took 2 bases from V and 6 from J; bases not matched to a gene: 6. Germline values: CDR1 SGHAT, CDR2 FQNNGV. In DNA form, the CDR3 reads TGTGCCAGCAGCTTAAACAGGGGGATGGGCGAGCAGTACTTC. This sequence encodes CASSLNRGMGEQYF.

The rearrangement links TRBV29-1 to TRBJ2-7; 11 nucleotides match TRBD1. The V and J ends lost 7 bases and 5 bases, in that order; junction bases with no gene match: 7. Germline CDR1 is SQVTM and CDR2 is ANQGSEA. The CDR3 spans 13 residues. The CDR3 loop reads CSAGGTGGNEQYF. CDR3 DNA: TGCAGCGCTGGGGGGACAGGGGGAAACGAGCAGTACTTC.

The rearrangement links TRBV5-4 to TRBJ1-2; 9 positions agree with TRBD1. The germline gives CDR1 SGHNT, CDR2 YYREEE (reference sequence). The CDR3 is made up of 15 amino acids. V lost 2 bases and J lost 8; bases outside the gene matches: 10. This CDR3 is CASSFQTGGREGYTF. CDR3 coding DNA: TGTGCCAGCAGCTTTCAGACAGGGGGGAGAGAAGGCTACACCTTC.

V usage is TRBV24-1 and J usage is TRBJ2-4; 11 bases agree with TRBD1. After removal of 4 bases from V and 1 base from J, the junction contained 14 bases not matched to a gene. Germline assignment: CDR1 KGHDR and CDR2 SFDVKD. This CDR3 is 20 amino acids long. As DNA, the CDR3 is TGTGCCACCAGTGACCCCCGCTGGGACAGGGGGAGTCCTGCCAAAAACATTCAGTACTTC. It translates to CATSDPRWDRGSPAKNIQYF.

CDR3 sequence (DNA): TGTGCCACGCCAAGATGGGACAGCGGCGAGCAGTACTTC. Translating gives CATPRWDSGEQYF. The chain carries TRBV21-1 and TRBJ2-7; TRBD1 is the table's D call and was not checked against the DNA. TRBV21-1 is recorded as a pseudogene. The CDR3 length is 13 residues.

The chain uses TRBV30 and TRBJ2-2; 7 bases align to TRBD1. CDR1 and CDR2 from the germline V gene are GTSNPN and SVGIG (reference sequence). V dropped 5 bases and J dropped 7; count of bases not matched to a gene: 10. The CDR3 is 14 amino acids. The CDR3 loop reads CAWGRDRAGGELFF. DNA for the CDR3: TGTGCCTGGGGTAGAGACAGGGCGGGCGGGGAGCTGTTTTTT.

This chain connects TRBV5-1 to TRBJ2-5; D remains ambiguous. CDR3 size: 15 residues. The germline V gene encodes CDR1 SGHRS and CDR2 YFSETQ. V was trimmed by 0 bases and J by 2 bases, leaving 11 bases between them. The CDR3 nucleotides read TGCGCCAGCAGCTTGGCTCTAGTTGAACAAGAGACCCAGTACTTC. This sequence encodes CASSLALVEQETQYF.

The chain joins TRBV4-3 to TRBJ1-6, with TRBD1 matching over 9 bases. Germline V gene lookup returns CDR1 LGHNA and CDR2 YSLEER. V lost 5 bases to trimming and J lost 11 bases; unmatched junction nucleotides: 22. The CDR3 runs to 19 residues. This CDR3 is CASSGREDRGGWSSAPLHF. The DNA for the CDR3 is TGCGCCAGCAGCGGCCGTGAGGACAGGGGAGGCTGGTCCAGCGCACCCCTCCACTTT.

This clone is medium-sized in the sample. V gene TRBV2 combines with J gene TRBJ1-2, with 9 nucleotides matching TRBD1. Per the germline V gene, CDR1 is SNHLY and CDR2 is FYNNEI. The CDR3 sequence is 19 residues long. The junction had 22 bases not matched to a gene; V was cut back by 3 bases and J by 8 bases. The CDR3 bases are TGTGCCAGCAGTGACGGTCAGATTGTGGGGACAGGGTTGAGAGTGGGCTACACCTTC. Translation: CASSDGQIVGTGLRVGYTF.

On this clone itself: At one end, the junction sequence differs from germline, possibly due to a read error. This sequence joins TRBV2 and TRBJ1-6; possible D gene TRBD1, 5 bases. This CDR3 contains 13 residues. Germline V lookup: CDR1 SNHLY, CDR2 FYNNEI. CDR3 in DNA: TGTGCCGGGGGACTTTCAGATAACTCACCCCTCCACTTT. Residues: CAGGLSDNSPLHF.

The V gene is TRBV3-1 (or the pseudogene TRBV3-2), the J gene TRBJ2-1; 10 bases map to TRBD2. CDR1 and CDR2 from the germline V gene are LGHDT and YNNKEL (reference sequence). The CDR3 is made up of 16 amino acids. V shed 0 bases and J 10 bases; nucleotides not matched to a gene: 9. The CDR3 DNA reads as TGTGCCAGCAGCCAAGAAACTAGCGGGGTTCGGACCGAGCAGTTCTTC. This sequence encodes CASSQETSGVRTEQFF.

The gene calls are TRBV5-1 and TRBJ2-3; tentative D call: TRBD2 (6 bases). This CDR3 spans 16 amino acids. Trimming cost V 4 bases and J 6 bases, with 21 bases left between them. Germline CDR1 reads SGHRS; CDR2 reads YFSETQ. CDR3 nucleotides: TGCGCCAGCAGCGTGGGGGACTCTCCAGTACGTGATACGCAGTATTTT. This gives the protein CASSVGDSPVRDTQYF.

The chain employs TRBV3-1 (or the pseudogene TRBV3-2) and TRBJ1-2; 12 bases line up with TRBD1. The germline V gene encodes CDR1 LGHDT and CDR2 YNNKEL (reference sequence). CDR3 length equals 15 residues. The J segment lost 6 bases and the V segment lost 3 bases, leaving 5 bases of the junction unmatched. The CDR3 DNA reads TGTGCCAGCAGCCATGTGGGACAGGGGGCAGATGGCTACACCTTC. Its translation is CASSHVGQGADGYTF.

The table lists this clone with a count of one. The genes are TRBV4-2 and TRBJ2-5; TRBD2 matches 11 bases. CDR1 and CDR2 (germline): LGHNA, YNFKEQ. J was trimmed by 1 base and V by 2 bases; bases with no gene match: 3. This CDR3 region has 16 residues. CDR3 nucleotide sequence: TGTGCCAGCAGCCAAAGACTAGCGGGGATCCAAGAGACCCAGTACTTC. Amino acids: CASSQRLAGIQETQYF.

The chain joins TRBV7-9 to TRBJ1-1; D remains ambiguous. V dropped 5 bases and J dropped 3 bases, with 4 bases sitting between them. CDR1 is SEHNR and CDR2 is FQNEAQ in the germline V gene (reference sequence). CDR3 size: 11 residues. The CDR3 DNA reads TGTGCCAGCAGCCCGTACACTGAAGCTTTCTTT. Protein: CASSPYTEAFF.

The chain couples TRBV3-1 (or the pseudogene TRBV3-2) to TRBJ2-1; D might be TRBD2 (6 bases). This CDR3 has 15 residues. Germline V gene lookup returns CDR1 LGHDT and CDR2 YNNKEL (reference sequence). V gave up 2 bases and J gave up 9 bases, with 17 bases separating them. The CDR3 sequence is CASSQNLIPGGEQFF. CDR3 nucleotides: TGTGCCAGCAGCCAAAACCTTATTCCCGGGGGTGAGCAGTTCTTC.

The chain has TRBV9 and TRBJ2-5; D is possibly TRBD1 (5 bases). The CDR3 is made up of 15 amino acids. The V end lost 4 bases, the J end lost 5 bases, and 18 bases lay between the germline ends. Per germline, CDR1 SGDLS and CDR2 YYNGEE. This chain's CDR3 is CASSTWQGVGETQYF. The DNA of the CDR3 is TGTGCCAGCAGCACATGGCAGGGCGTAGGGGAGACCCAGTACTTC. The full variable domain, its missing parts supplied by reference TRBV9 and TRBJ2-5, is DSGVTQTPKHLITATGQRVTLRCSPRSGDLSVYWYQQSLDQGLQFLIQYYNGEERAKGNILERFSAQQFPDLHSELNLSSLELGDSALYFCASSTWQGVGETQYFGPGTRLLVL.

This rearrangement joins TRBV13 to TRBJ2-7; the D gene is possibly TRBD2 (6 bases). The V gene lost 7 bases and the J gene lost 3 bases, with 22 bases spanning the gap. Germline V gives CDR1 PRHDT, CDR2 FYEKMQ (reference sequence). This CDR3 has 16 amino acids. CDR3 bases: TGTGCCAGCAAGCCCCTGGCGCCCAGGGACTTCTACGAGCAGTACTTC. Translated, it gives CASKPLAPRDFYEQYF. The full variable domain, in which reference TRBV13 and TRBJ2-7 provide the parts outside the CDR3, is AAGVIQSPRHLIKEKRETATLKCYPIPRHDTVYWYQQGPGQDPQFLISFYEKMQSDKGSIPDRFSAQQFSDYHSELNMSSLELGDSALYFCASKPLAPRDFYEQYFGPGTRLTVT.